The entry below gives a single T cell receptor (beta chain) sequence along with its context. RNA transcripts were the template, and TCR beta CDR3 regions were amplified from them. Following a first-round RT-PCR that used HTBI primers, a second-round multiplex PCR was carried out. TCRdb itself ran the multiplex PCR reads through MiXCR, one entry per CDR3 protein. The profile shows roughly 600,000 distinct CDR3 sequences, less than 40% of them singletons. Diagnosis used clinical symptoms, serum thyroxine, TRAb, thyroid ultrasound and orbital computed tomography. This entry comes from a study of Graves' ophthalmopathy and Graves' hyperthyroidism. The TCR was taken from an adult man with Graves' hyperthyroidism. The sample consisted of peripheral blood or thyroid tissue (not recorded which).

The CDR3 loop is CASSRTRVRGRDTEAFF. The CDR3 DNA sequence: TGTGCCAGCAGCAGAACCCGCGTCAGGGGAAGGGACACTGAAGCTTTCTTT. This sequence joins TRBV5-4 and TRBJ1-1, with D perhaps TRBD1 (6 bases). Trimming cost V 4 bases and J 3 bases, with 22 bases left between them. Germline V gene data show CDR1 as SGHNT and CDR2 as YYREEE (reference sequence). There are 17 residues in the CDR3.